The entry below describes one T cell receptor beta chain. Antigen: not known. These data originate in a study of T cell responses to AZD1222 COVID-19 vaccine. Study-level findings and limits: Among vaccine-associated CD4 TCRs, coverage spanned spike, with dominance at 160-218 and 743-854. Clonal diversity was possibly underestimated; the donors were predominantly white British and more often female.

Measured with immunoSEQ multiplex PCR; TCRdb has only the in-frame clones, and not every one. The table shows about 140,000 clones, with 88% occurring only once. The source material was peripheral blood, sampled 28 days after the second AZD1222 dose. The receptor comes from an adult who received the AZD1222 COVID-19 vaccine.

The CDR3 region has the DNA TGCGCCAGCAGCTTGGTTCCCAATCAGGAGACCCAGTACTTC. It codes for CASSLVPNQETQYF. This chain uses TRBV5-1 with TRBJ2-5; D is uncertain. This CDR3 comprises 14 residues. Germline V gives CDR1 SGHRS, CDR2 YFSETQ. Trimming took 0 bases from V and 5 from J, leaving 11 bases between them.